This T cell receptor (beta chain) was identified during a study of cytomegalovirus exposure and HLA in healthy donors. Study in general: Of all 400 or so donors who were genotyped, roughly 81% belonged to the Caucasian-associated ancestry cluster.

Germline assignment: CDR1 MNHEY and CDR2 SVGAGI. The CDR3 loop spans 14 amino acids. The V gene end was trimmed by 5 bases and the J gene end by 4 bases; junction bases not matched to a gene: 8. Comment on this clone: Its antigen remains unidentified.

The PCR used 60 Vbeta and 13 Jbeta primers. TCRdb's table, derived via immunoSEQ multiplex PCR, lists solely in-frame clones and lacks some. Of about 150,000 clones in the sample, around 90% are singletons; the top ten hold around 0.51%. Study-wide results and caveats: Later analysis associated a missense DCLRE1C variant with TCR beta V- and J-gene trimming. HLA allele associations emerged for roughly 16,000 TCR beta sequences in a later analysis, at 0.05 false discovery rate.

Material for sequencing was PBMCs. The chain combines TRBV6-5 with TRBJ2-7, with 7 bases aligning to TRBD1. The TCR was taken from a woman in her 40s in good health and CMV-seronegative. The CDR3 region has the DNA TGTGCCAGCAGTGATTATGGGACAGAGTACGAGCAGTACTTC. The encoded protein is CASSDYGTEYEQYF.